The 10 T cell receptor beta chains reported below all come from one sample, sequenced in a study of blood T cell repertoires in COVID-19. Sequenced by immunoSEQ multiplex PCR; TCRdb stores in-frame clones only, minus some. The repertoire holds about 170,000 clones, with about 85% as singletons. Sequencing was performed on peripheral blood. These receptors all come from a human donor with acute or convalescent COVID-19. The donor label of this sample is uncertain.

The chain recombines TRBV3-1 (or the pseudogene TRBV3-2) with TRBJ1-5; 9 nucleotides align to TRBD1. Trimming took 0 bases from V and 7 from J; bases not matched to a gene: 10. The CDR3 consists of 17 residues. Germline loops: CDR1 LGHDT, CDR2 YNNKEL (reference sequence). CDR3 region: CASSQDPGQGLGQPQHF. CDR3 bases: TGTGCCAGCAGCCAAGATCCGGGACAGGGACTTGGACAGCCCCAGCATTTT.

CDR3 loop: CASSLGRGLYF. The CDR3 region has the DNA TGTGCCAGCAGCTTGGGAAGGGGGCTGTACTTC. This chain links TRBV7-9 with TRBJ2-4; 7 nucleotides line up with TRBD1. CDR3 length: 11 residues. The germline V gene encodes CDR1 SEHNR and CDR2 FQNEAQ (reference sequence). The J segment lost 15 bases and the V segment lost 3 bases, leaving 5 bases of the junction unmatched. Full variable domain (rest looked up from reference TRBV7-9 and TRBJ2-4): DTGVSQNPRHKITKRGQNVTFRCDPISEHNRLYWYRQTLGQGPEFLTYFQNEAQLEKSRLLSDRFSAERPKGSFSTLEIQRTEQGDSAMYLCASSLGRGLYFGAGTRLSVL.

The genes are TRBV7-6 and TRBJ2-7, with 9 bases identical to TRBD2. Germline V gives CDR1 SGHVS, CDR2 FNYEAQ. J gave up 4 bases and V 0 bases, and 10 bases lay outside the gene matches. The CDR3 totals 17 residues. CDR3 sequence: CASSLAFGAGGIYEQYF. The CDR3 DNA reads TGTGCCAGCAGCTTAGCCTTTGGAGCGGGGGGTATATACGAGCAGTACTTC.

At least ten counts were recorded for this clone. V gene TRBV4-2 combines with J gene TRBJ1-1; 7 bases are shared with TRBD1. Unmatched junction bases numbered 14, after V lost 4 bases and J lost 0 bases. Germline V gives CDR1 LGHNA, CDR2 YNFKEQ. The CDR3 has 18 amino acids. The CDR3 loop is CASSPYRGRKGVNTEAFF. The CDR3 DNA is TGTGCCAGCAGCCCCTACAGGGGCCGTAAGGGGGTGAACACTGAAGCTTTCTTT.

The rearrangement links TRBV15 to TRBJ1-2, with 8 bases matching TRBD1. V was pared by 2 bases and J by 8 bases, with 4 bases of the junction left unmatched. CDR3 length: 13 amino acids. Looked up from germline, CDR1 is LNHNV and CDR2 is YYDKDF (reference sequence). In DNA form, the CDR3 reads TGTGCCACCAGCAGACAGGGGGCGGGAGGCTACACCTTC. Its translation: CATSRQGAGGYTF. Based on the CDR3 plus reference TRBV15 and TRBJ1-2, the full variable domain is DAMVIQNPRYQVTQFGKPVTLSCSQTLNHNVMYWYQQKSSQAPKLLFHYYDKDFNNEADTPDNFQSRRPNTSFCFLDIRSPGLGDTAMYLCATSRQGAGGYTFGSGTRLTVV.

This clone was counted a single time. Here the CDR3 reads CASSAQKRRSEQYF. CDR3 in DNA: TGTGCCAGTAGTGCCCAGAAGCGAAGAAGCGAGCAGTACTTC. The chain uses TRBV19 and TRBJ2-7; no clear D. Germline assignment: CDR1 LNHDA and CDR2 SQIVND (reference sequence). The CDR3 runs 14 residues. V was cut by 5 bases and J by 6 bases, with 17 bases left in between.

This sequence joins TRBV5-5 and TRBJ1-6; no firm D call. Germline CDR1 SGHKS, CDR2 YYEKEE (reference sequence). CDR3 length: 14 residues. V was clipped by 6 bases and J by 10 bases, with 17 bases between them. The CDR3 DNA follows: TGTGCCAGCACCCCACCGGGGATGGGCTCACCCCTCCACTTT. Protein sequence: CASTPPGMGSPLHF.

The chain is built from TRBV18 and TRBJ2-7; TRBD1 aligns across 10 bases. The CDR3 runs to 14 residues. With 6 bases clipped from V and 3 bases from J, the junction kept 5 bases outside the gene matches. In germline, CDR1 is KGHSH, CDR2 LQKENI. CDR3 protein: CASSPGTGVYEQYF. CDR3 bases: TGTGCCAGCTCCCCCGGGACAGGGGTCTACGAGCAGTACTTC.

This clone has a handful of counts. This rearrangement joins TRBV10-3 to TRBJ2-5, with 9 bases lining up with TRBD1. Germline assignment: CDR1 ENHRY and CDR2 SYGVKD. CDR3 length: 13 residues. The ends lost 10 bases at V and 5 bases at J; junction bases unmatched: 8. Here the CDR3 DNA reads TGTGCCACCACAGGGGGCTTGATTGAGACCCAGTACTTC. Residues: CATTGGLIETQYF.

To note about this clone: Distinct nucleotide sequences in the sample also encode this CDR3. The V call is TRBV6-5, the J call TRBJ1-4; no clear D gene. The CDR3 length is 15 residues. Trimming removed 0 bases at V and 8 bases at J, with 13 bases between. CDR1 and CDR2 (germline): MNHEY, SVGAGI. The CDR3 sequence: CASSYSPGGGEKLFF. DNA of the CDR3: TGTGCCAGCAGTTACTCCCCGGGAGGTGGGGAAAAACTGTTTTTT.